Included here is one T cell receptor (beta chain) sequence, with context. Its antigen is not identified. This sample is part of a study of cytomegalovirus exposure and HLA in healthy donors. The overall study: One earlier analysis, a look at 180 million or so T cells, found fewer than 140 million unique TCR beta sequences. The study's early data release held about 85 million unique TCRs from HLA-typed donors.

The PCR had 60 Vbeta and 13 Jbeta primers. TCRdb keeps only in-frame clones here, not all; method: immunoSEQ multiplex PCR. In the table there are over 150,000 clones, about 77% of which are singletons. Study findings and constraints: Later analysis indicated greater clonal expansion among HLA-associated TCR beta chains than among equally common other chains. TCR beta sequences numbering under 20,000 were associated with HLA alleles at 0.05 false discovery rate in a later analysis.

CDR3 length equals 15 residues. Losses at the gene ends were 5 bases for V and 5 bases for J; bases not matched to a gene: 8. In germline, CDR1 is SGHTA, CDR2 FQGNSA. The genes are TRBV7-2 and TRBJ1-4, with 7 bases lining up with TRBD1. The sequencing sample was made of PBMCs. This TCR derives from a man aged 25 to 40 in good health and CMV-seropositive. DNA for the CDR3: TGTGCCAGCAGCCTGCCCGGGACAGCGAATGAAAAACTGTTTTTT. This sequence encodes CASSLPGTANEKLFF.